These 32 T cell receptor beta chains were sequenced from one sample in a study of identical twins. TCRdb passed the 5' RACE reads through MiXCR, listing each CDR3 protein once. The data contain 550,000 to 800,000 distinct CDR3 sequences, just over 7% of them singletons. These records were also assigned to another study, of yellow fever vaccine responses in identical twins.

The sample taken for sequencing was PBMCs. Receptor source: a woman aged 18-29 years in good health.

This sequence joins TRBV10-3 and TRBJ1-5, with D possibly TRBD1 on 5 matching bases. CDR1 is ENHRY, CDR2 SYGVKD, per germline. The V gene lost 8 bases and the J gene lost 3 bases, with 17 bases spanning the gap. The CDR3 is made up of 15 amino acids. CDR3 sequence reads: CAIEIASGHNQPQHF. For the CDR3, the DNA is TGTGCCATCGAGATCGCTTCAGGGCACAATCAGCCCCAGCATTTT.

This clonotype appeared a few times. The J gene is TRBJ2-4, the V gene TRBV12-3 or TRBV12-4, with 7 bases that match TRBD2. This CDR3 region has 14 residues. After removal of 3 bases from V and 6 bases from J, the junction contained 5 bases not matched to a gene. The CDR3 DNA follows: TGTGCCAGCAGTTTTGGGCGGGGGAGAAACATTCAGTACTTC. As protein: CASSFGRGRNIQYF.

This clonotype was seen only a few times. The chain uses TRBV20-1 and TRBJ2-5, with D maybe TRBD2 (6 bases). CDR1 and CDR2 from the germline V gene are DFQATT and SNEGSKA (reference sequence). Trimming left V 3 bases short and J 9 bases short, with 14 bases between. This CDR3 contains 12 residues. The CDR3 loop is CSARTTGGAQYF. DNA for the CDR3: TGCAGTGCTAGGACCACCGGAGGGGCCCAGTACTTC.

The chain carries TRBV6-1 and TRBJ2-3; 8 bases line up with TRBD2. J gave up 1 base and V 6 bases, and 3 bases lay outside the gene matches. Germline V gene data show CDR1 as MNHNS and CDR2 as SASEGT. The CDR3 sequence is 14 residues long. The CDR3 region is CASRWRGGTDTQYF. In DNA form, the CDR3 reads TGTGCCAGCAGGTGGCGGGGGGGCACAGATACGCAGTATTTT.

This clonotype was observed at least ten times. This chain links TRBV2 with TRBJ2-1; the D gene is possibly TRBD1 (5 bases). There are 16 residues in the CDR3. V was trimmed by 3 bases and J by 0 bases, leaving 12 bases between them. Germline values: CDR1 SNHLY, CDR2 FYNNEI. The DNA of the CDR3 is TGTGCCAGCAGTGAGATGGGGCTGAGCTCCTACAATGAGCAGTTCTTC. This sequence encodes CASSEMGLSSYNEQFF.

This clonotype was detected only a few times. The rearrangement joins TRBV19 to TRBJ2-7; TRBD1 might be the D (6 bases). CDR3 length equals 15 residues. V was cut by 6 bases and J by 3 bases, with 18 bases left in between. From germline, CDR1 is LNHDA and CDR2 SQIVND (reference sequence). CDR3 nucleotide sequence: TGTGCCAGTAGCGTCGGACAGCGAAGGATCTACGAGCAGTACTTC. Amino acid sequence: CASSVGQRRIYEQYF. Full variable domain (remainder filled in from reference TRBV19 and TRBJ2-7): DGGITQSPKYLFRKEGQNVTLSCEQNLNHDAMYWYRQDPGQGLRLIYYSQIVNDFQKGDIAEGYSVSREKKESFPLTVTSAQKNPTAFYLCASSVGQRRIYEQYFGPGTRLTVT.

The chain uses TRBV10-2 and TRBJ1-1; 8 bases match TRBD1. The ends lost 6 bases at V and 6 bases at J; junction bases unmatched: 9. In germline, CDR1 is WSHSY, CDR2 SAAADI. This CDR3 comprises 14 residues. The DNA of the CDR3 is TGCGCCAGCAGCGATAACAGGGGGTTCTCTGAAGCTTTCTTT. Protein sequence: CASSDNRGFSEAFF.

This clonotype was seen a handful of times. The V and J genes are TRBV18 and TRBJ1-1; tentative D call: TRBD1 (6 bases). Trimming shortened V by 5 bases and J by 0 bases, and 22 bases separated the two germline ends. This CDR3 is built from 18 residues. Germline V gene lookup returns CDR1 KGHSH and CDR2 LQKENI. The CDR3 bases are TGTGCCAGCTCAGACAGACAGGCCGGCCCCCCCATGAACACTGAAGCTTTCTTT. Translation gives CASSDRQAGPPMNTEAFF.

This clonotype was counted between two and nine times. The rearrangement links TRBV18 to TRBJ2-7; D ambiguous. From germline, CDR1 is KGHSH and CDR2 LQKENI. This CDR3 spans 14 amino acids. The germline V and J ends were trimmed by 3 bases and 1 base, with 10 bases remaining between them. Written as DNA, the CDR3 is TGTGCCAGCTCACCGGCGGTAAGGTCCTACGAGCAGTACTTC. It specifies CASSPAVRSYEQYF.

A few counts support this clonotype. The chain carries TRBV20-1 and TRBJ2-5; 9 bases line up with TRBD2. V was pared by 3 bases and J by 6 bases, with 11 bases of the junction left unmatched. The CDR3 length is 15 residues. Germline V CDR1 and CDR2: DFQATT, SNEGSKA (reference sequence). CDR3 sequence: CSARGHSGSRKTQYF. The CDR3 DNA is TGCAGTGCTAGGGGACATAGCGGGAGTAGGAAGACCCAGTACTTC.

This clonotype was detected a few times. The chain couples TRBV28 to TRBJ1-5; D possibly corresponds to TRBD1 (6 bases). Germline loops: CDR1 MDHEN, CDR2 SYDVKM. CDR3 length: 16 amino acids. Trimming left V 2 bases short and J 2 bases short, with 13 bases between. CDR3 in DNA: TGTGCCAGCAGTTTACGGGGGGCTGCTGGCAATCAGCCCCAGCATTTT. Translated: CASSLRGAAGNQPQHF.

The V call is TRBV12-3 or TRBV12-4, the J call TRBJ2-2, with D possibly TRBD2 on 5 matching bases. V was trimmed by 1 base and J by 2 bases, leaving 8 bases between them. This CDR3 has 15 amino acids. In DNA form, the CDR3 reads TGTGCCAGCAGTTTAGGGACTCAAAACACCGGGGAGCTGTTTTTT. It is translated as CASSLGTQNTGELFF.

This clonotype has more than one count but fewer than ten. The J gene is TRBJ1-5, the V gene TRBV6-1, with 7 bases that match TRBD1. The CDR3 extends over 14 amino acids. V trimming: 8 bases; J trimming: 1 base; junction bases outside the gene matches: 5. In germline, CDR1 is MNHNS, CDR2 SASEGT. CDR3 sequence (DNA): TGTGCCAGCCACAGGGGCGCGAGCAATCAGCCCCAGCATTTT. This translates into CASHRGASNQPQHF.

This clonotype showed up just a few times. The chain couples TRBV7-2 to TRBJ2-2; D remains ambiguous. The CDR3 has 14 amino acids. V lost 5 bases and J 4 bases, leaving 11 bases between the germline ends. Germline V gene sequence: CDR1 SGHTA, CDR2 FQGNSA. CDR3 protein: CASSHGSFTGELFF. Here the CDR3 DNA reads TGTGCCAGCAGCCATGGATCTTTCACCGGGGAGCTGTTTTTT.

This clonotype was counted many times. The chain employs TRBV12-3 or TRBV12-4 and TRBJ2-7; 8 nucleotides line up with TRBD2. The CDR3 is 11 amino acids. The J segment lost 7 bases and the V segment lost 10 bases, leaving 6 bases of the junction unmatched. For the CDR3, the DNA is TGTGCCACAAGCGGGGGCCCAGAGCAGTACTTC. Translating it yields CATSGGPEQYF.

The chain joins TRBV15 to TRBJ1-2; possible D gene TRBD1, 5 bases. V was clipped by 4 bases and J by 8 bases, with 17 bases between them. The germline V gene encodes CDR1 LNHNV and CDR2 YYDKDF (reference sequence). The length of the CDR3 is 14 residues. The CDR3, as DNA: TGTGCCACCAGCAAACTCGACAGCTATCGGGGCTACACCTTC. Its translation: CATSKLDSYRGYTF.

The gene calls are TRBV11-2 and TRBJ2-1; 8 bases fit TRBD1. CDR1 is SGHAT, CDR2 FQNNGV, per germline. The CDR3 loop spans 18 amino acids. With 0 bases clipped from V and 3 bases from J, the junction kept 10 bases outside the gene matches. The CDR3 DNA is TGTGCCAGCAGCTTAGATCCGGGACAGGCTATCCACTACAATGAGCAGTTCTTC. Translation gives CASSLDPGQAIHYNEQFF.

This clonotype was seen only a few times. This chain links TRBV7-3 with TRBJ2-3; the match to TRBD1 covers 10 bases. CDR1 is SGHTA and CDR2 is FQGTGA in the germline V gene. CDR3 size: 18 residues. The V and J ends lost 1 base and 5 bases, in that order; junction bases with no gene match: 12. The CDR3 is CASSLNPFDRGQGDTQYF. CDR3 in DNA: TGTGCCAGCAGCTTAAACCCCTTTGACAGGGGGCAGGGAGATACGCAGTATTTT. The variable domain in full, with the rest retrieved from reference TRBV7-3 and TRBJ2-3, is GAGVSQTPSNKVTEKGKYVELRCDPISGHTALYWYRQSLGQGPEFLIYFQGTGAADDSGLPNDRFFAVRPEGSVSTLKIQRTERGDSAVYLCASSLNPFDRGQGDTQYFGPGTRLTVL.

The genes are TRBV4-1 and TRBJ2-5; 9 nucleotides match TRBD1. Looked up from germline, CDR1 is MGHRA and CDR2 is YSYEKL. V trimming: 2 bases; J trimming: 5 bases; junction bases outside the gene matches: 12. The CDR3 is made up of 17 amino acids. This chain's CDR3 is CASSQRETGGEGETQYF. Here the CDR3 DNA reads TGCGCCAGCAGCCAAAGAGAAACAGGGGGCGAAGGTGAGACCCAGTACTTC.

This clonotype was counted a few times. The chain has TRBV3-1 and TRBJ2-4; the match to TRBD2 covers 15 bases. CDR1 is LGHDT and CDR2 is YNNKEL in the germline V gene (reference sequence). The CDR3 covers 19 residues. The trim removed 0 bases at V and 3 bases at J, leaving 6 bases unmatched. The CDR3 DNA reads TGTGCCAGCAGCCAAGACCCGGGACTAGCGGGGGGAGTCAAAAACATTCAGTACTTC. This sequence encodes CASSQDPGLAGGVKNIQYF.

This clonotype was recorded a few times. The chain uses TRBV5-7 and TRBJ1-5; D remains unclear. TRBV5-7 is designated an ORF whose function remains uncertain. This CDR3 has 11 residues. Trimming took 4 bases from V and 9 from J, leaving 8 bases between them. The DNA of the CDR3 is TGTGCCAGCAGCCATGAATGGCCCCAGCATTTT. It codes for CASSHEWPQHF.

This clonotype occurred a few times. The rearrangement joins TRBV6-5 to TRBJ1-1; no reliable D call. Trimming left V 1 base short and J 1 base short, with 13 bases between. The germline CDR1 and CDR2 sequences are MNHEY and SVGAGI. The CDR3 contains 16 residues. Here the CDR3 DNA reads TGTGCCAGCAGTTACTACCAATGGCCAGGGAACACTGAAGCTTTCTTT. Protein: CASSYYQWPGNTEAFF.

This clonotype came up a few times. The V gene is TRBV3-1, the J gene TRBJ2-7; perhaps TRBD1 as D (5 bases). V was trimmed by 3 bases and J by 2 bases, leaving 5 bases between them. Germline loops: CDR1 LGHDT, CDR2 YNNKEL (reference sequence). There are 12 residues in the CDR3. The CDR3 here is CASSHRAYEQYF. For the CDR3, the DNA is TGTGCCAGCAGCCACAGGGCCTACGAGCAGTACTTC.

Many counts were recorded for this clonotype. The chain employs TRBV12-3 or TRBV12-4 and TRBJ2-2, with D unresolved. Trimming removed 2 bases at V and 7 bases at J, with 8 bases between. CDR3 size: 13 residues. DNA of the CDR3: TGTGCCAGCAGTTTAACTTACATCGGGGAGCTGTTTTTT. This encodes CASSLTYIGELFF.

This clonotype was found a few times. The rearrangement uses TRBV5-6 and TRBJ2-7; a possible D gene is TRBD2 (5 bases). The CDR3 length is 16 residues. V was trimmed by 4 bases and J by 2 bases, leaving 19 bases between them. Germline CDR1 reads SGHDT; CDR2 reads YYEEEE. The CDR3 sequence is CASSPRRVRKTYEQYV. The CDR3 DNA reads as TGTGCCAGCAGCCCCAGGCGGGTCCGGAAAACCTACGAGCAGTACGTC.

The table lists this clonotype with a few counts. The chain uses TRBV5-1 and TRBJ1-3; D is possibly TRBD1 (5 bases). The V end was cut by 1 base, the J end by 2 bases, with 10 bases between. The CDR3 contains 15 residues. CDR1 and CDR2 (germline): SGHRS, YFSETQ. The CDR3 is CASSLMGGTGNTIYF. Written as DNA, the CDR3 is TGCGCCAGCAGCTTGATGGGGGGAACTGGAAACACCATATATTTT.

This clonotype appeared a few times. The chain couples TRBV11-2 to TRBJ1-5; D ambiguous. Germline CDR1 reads SGHAT; CDR2 reads FQNNGV. The V gene lost 5 bases and the J gene lost 3 bases, with 11 bases spanning the gap. The CDR3 runs 14 residues. The CDR3 DNA reads TGTGCCAGCAGCCCCCGGGGTGCCAATCAGCCCCAGCATTTT. Amino acids: CASSPRGANQPQHF.

V gene TRBV9 combines with J gene TRBJ2-7; 8 bases match TRBD2. Germline CDR1 SGDLS, CDR2 YYNGEE. The trim removed 4 bases at V and 6 bases at J, leaving 12 bases unmatched. This CDR3 is 15 amino acids long. CDR3 DNA sequence: TGTGCCAGCAGCCCAGGCGCTAGCGGGCCGCTCGAGCAGTACTTC. Amino acid sequence: CASSPGASGPLEQYF. The variable domain in full, completed from reference TRBV9 and TRBJ2-7, reads DSGVTQTPKHLITATGQRVTLRCSPRSGDLSVYWYQQSLDQGLQFLIQYYNGEERAKGNILERFSAQQFPDLHSELNLSSLELGDSALYFCASSPGASGPLEQYFGPGTRLTVT.

J is TRBJ1-3 and V is TRBV15; D is undetermined. The CDR3 covers 14 residues. Trimming took 2 bases from V and 3 from J, leaving 8 bases between them. Germline CDR1 and CDR2: LNHNV and YYDKDF (reference sequence). CDR3 in amino acids: CATSRFAGGNTIYF. The CDR3 coding sequence is TGTGCCACCAGCAGATTTGCAGGTGGAAACACCATATATTTT.

The gene calls are TRBV28 and TRBJ2-1; possible D gene TRBD2, 5 bases. The CDR3 consists of 15 residues. Germline V gives CDR1 MDHEN, CDR2 SYDVKM. The V end was cut by 3 bases, the J end by 1 base, with 10 bases between. The CDR3, as DNA: TGTGCCAGCAGTTTTTTAGCGAAATCCTACAATGAGCAGTTCTTC. Amino acid sequence: CASSFLAKSYNEQFF.

This clonotype has at least ten counts. J is TRBJ1-1 and V is TRBV5-1; possible D gene TRBD1, 6 bases. Per germline, CDR1 SGHRS and CDR2 YFSETQ. Trimming cost V 0 bases and J 1 base, with 10 bases left between them. This CDR3 spans 15 amino acids. The CDR3 sequence: CASSLDRAGNTEAFF. The DNA for the CDR3 is TGCGCCAGCAGCTTGGACAGGGCGGGGAACACTGAAGCTTTCTTT. The full variable domain, its missing parts supplied by reference TRBV5-1 and TRBJ1-1, is KAGVTQTPRYLIKTRGQQVTLSCSPISGHRSVSWYQQTPGQGLQFLFEYFSETQRNKGNFPGRFSGRQFSNSRSEMNVSTLELGDSALYLCASSLDRAGNTEAFFGQGTRLTVV.

This clonotype was seen more than once but under ten times. The gene calls are TRBV20-1 and TRBJ1-6, with TRBD1 identical over 9 bases. Losses at the gene ends were 5 bases for V and 9 bases for J; bases not matched to a gene: 8. This CDR3 is built from 14 residues. Germline values: CDR1 DFQATT, CDR2 SNEGSKA (reference sequence). CDR3 in amino acids: CSASRDRDGSPLHF. CDR3 nucleotides: TGCAGTGCTTCCCGGGACAGGGATGGTTCACCCCTCCACTTT.